The 24 T cell receptor beta chains below all came from one sample that was sequenced in a study of T cells in Graves' hyperthyroidism and ophthalmopathy (dated 2019 in TCRdb). Libraries were made using multiplex PCR. Sequencing used an Illumina HiSeq 2000. The TCR beta CDR3 regions were amplified from the RNA transcripts. The TCR CDR3 was subjected to a first round of RT-PCR using the HTBI primer set and the Qiagen OneStep RT-PCR kit. In TCRdb, the public reads were trimmed at Q25 with fastp and aligned with MiXCR, with productive beta chains retained. All rows with the same CDR3 protein become a single entry with the most common DNA and genes. The sample contains more than 500,000 distinct CDR3 sequences, roughly 15% of them found a single time. Together, the top ten hold roughly 4.5% of the sample. The specimen sequenced was blood. The receptors were gathered from a woman in her forties with Graves' ophthalmopathy.

This clonotype was picked up many times. The gene calls are TRBV20-1 and TRBJ1-3, with D hard to call. With 5 bases removed from V and 1 base from J, the gap between germline ends came to 9 bases. There are 13 residues in the CDR3. Germline values: CDR1 DFQATT, CDR2 SNEGSKA (reference sequence). The CDR3 DNA reads TGCAGTGCTTTGGCCCCATCTGGAAACACCATATATTTT. It encodes CSALAPSGNTIYF.

This clonotype was recorded at least ten times. Here the CDR3 DNA reads TGTGCCACCAGGTTGACTAGCGAGTCCTACGAGCAGTACTTC. This translates into CATRLTSESYEQYF. V usage is TRBV15 and J usage is TRBJ2-7, with TRBD2 matching over 8 bases. CDR1 is LNHNV and CDR2 is YYDKDF in the germline V gene (reference sequence). Trimming cost V 6 bases and J 1 base; bases outside gene matches: 5. The length of the CDR3 is 14 residues.

At least ten counts were recorded for this clonotype. The CDR3 protein is CASRDRQGGTEAFF. The CDR3 DNA follows: TGTGCCAGCAGAGATAGACAGGGCGGCACTGAAGCTTTCTTT. The chain is built from TRBV6-1 and TRBJ1-1; TRBD1 aligns across 7 bases. This CDR3 is built from 14 residues. Germline V gene sequence: CDR1 MNHNS, CDR2 SASEGT. Germline trimming cut 6 bases from V and 4 bases from J; bases unmatched to any gene: 8.

This clonotype has at least ten counts. The V call is TRBV28, the J call TRBJ2-7; D is possibly TRBD2 (6 bases). Trimming stripped 6 bases from V and 3 bases from J, with 15 bases between. In germline, CDR1 is MDHEN, CDR2 SYDVKM. The CDR3 is made up of 14 amino acids. CDR3 in amino acids: CASRSGGSGYEQYF. CDR3 DNA: TGTGCCAGCAGGTCCGGGGGTAGCGGCTACGAGCAGTACTTC. The entire variable domain, with the rest obtained from reference TRBV28 and TRBJ2-7, is as follows: DVKVTQSSRYLVKRTGEKVFLECVQDMDHENMFWYRQDPGLGLRLIYFSYDVKMKEKGDIPEGYSVSREKKERFSLILESASTNQTSMYLCASRSGGSGYEQYFGPGTRLTVT.

This clonotype has ten or more counts. This sequence joins TRBV12-3 or TRBV12-4 and TRBJ2-7; maybe TRBD2 (6 bases). The CDR3 extends over 12 amino acids. V lost 6 bases to trimming and J lost 6 bases, with 12 bases between them. In DNA, the CDR3 is TGTGCCAGCAGCCGAACTAGCCGCGAGCAGTACTTC. Its protein is CASSRTSREQYF.

This clonotype was counted ten times or more. The rearrangement joins TRBV11-2 to TRBJ2-6, with 12 positions matching TRBD1. CDR3 length: 17 residues. Germline CDR1 SGHAT, CDR2 FQNNGV. Trimming took 3 bases from V and 1 from J; bases not matched to a gene: 1. CDR3 DNA: TGTGCCAGCAGCTTGGGACAGGGGGCATCTGGGGCCAACGTCCTGACTTTC. This codes for CASSLGQGASGANVLTF.

This clonotype was found many times. J is TRBJ1-1 and V is TRBV28; TRBD1 is a possible D gene (5 bases). This CDR3 comprises 15 residues. Germline CDR1 MDHEN, CDR2 SYDVKM. V gave up 6 bases and J gave up 2 bases, with 16 bases separating them. CDR3 nucleotide sequence: TGTGCCAGCAGCCTTGGGGGACGGCAAAACACTGAAGCTTTCTTT. The encoded protein is CASSLGGRQNTEAFF.

V is TRBV15 and J is TRBJ2-5, with D hard to call. Germline assignment: CDR1 LNHNV and CDR2 YYDKDF (reference sequence). The CDR3 sequence is 13 residues long. V was shortened by 0 bases and J by 5 bases, with 7 bases between the two germline ends. The CDR3 nucleotides are TGTGCCACCAGCAGAGATCCAATTGAGACCCAGTACTTC. Its protein is CATSRDPIETQYF. Variable domain in full (rest from reference TRBV15 and TRBJ2-5): DAMVIQNPRYQVTQFGKPVTLSCSQTLNHNVMYWYQQKSSQAPKLLFHYYDKDFNNEADTPDNFQSRRPNTSFCFLDIRSPGLGDTAMYLCATSRDPIETQYFGPGTRLLVL.

This clonotype was seen many times. The rearrangement joins TRBV5-1 to TRBJ2-7; D not resolved. The CDR3 runs 14 residues. Germline CDR1 and CDR2: SGHRS and YFSETQ. The V and J ends lost 5 bases and 1 base respectively, with 13 bases between them. CDR3 nucleotide sequence: TGCGCCAGCAGTGTGAACACCCCGTCCTACGAGCAGTACTTC. Its protein product is CASSVNTPSYEQYF.

There are many counts of this clonotype. The V call is TRBV7-2, the J call TRBJ2-6; D gene uncertain. Deletions cut 6 bases from V and 0 bases from J, with 9 bases between. This CDR3 has 15 residues. Germline CDR1 SGHTA, CDR2 FQGNSA. The CDR3 spells CASSLQLSGANVLTF. CDR3 in DNA: TGTGCCAGCAGTCTACAGCTCTCTGGGGCCAACGTCCTGACTTTC.

This clonotype was recorded many times. V usage is TRBV29-1 and J usage is TRBJ1-2; unclear D gene. This CDR3 contains 14 residues. Trimming stripped 6 bases from V and 4 bases from J, with 18 bases between. CDR1 and CDR2 (germline): SQVTM, ANQGSEA. CDR3 sequence (DNA): TGCAGCGTAGCCGAATTTGGGGTTCCCTATGGCTACACCTTC. Amino acid sequence: CSVAEFGVPYGYTF.

This clonotype was counted at least ten times. The gene calls are TRBV3-1 and TRBJ1-2; D unresolved. V was cut by 0 bases and J by 0 bases, with 5 bases left in between. The CDR3 loop spans 14 amino acids. Germline assignment: CDR1 LGHDT and CDR2 YNNKEL (reference sequence). The CDR3 DNA reads as TGTGCCAGCAGCCAAGATGGTGCTAACTATGGCTACACCTTC. This encodes CASSQDGANYGYTF.

This clonotype has ten or more counts. The gene calls are TRBV6-1 and TRBJ1-1; TRBD1 might be the D (6 bases). In germline, CDR1 is MNHNS, CDR2 SASEGT. This CDR3 contains 16 residues. Trimming took off 6 bases at V and 1 base at J, with 18 bases between the two ends. For the CDR3, the DNA is TGTGCCAGCAGCCAAAGGGGGGCGCGCGGGAACACTGAAGCTTTCTTT. Translating gives CASSQRGARGNTEAFF.

This rearrangement joins TRBV28 to TRBJ1-2; tentative D call: TRBD1 (5 bases). Trimming pared 3 bases from V and 4 bases from J, leaving 9 bases between. CDR3 length: 13 residues. Germline CDR1 and CDR2: MDHEN and SYDVKM. CDR3 bases: TGTGCCAGCAGTTTTGGGGCTATCTATGGCTACACCTTC. This codes for CASSFGAIYGYTF.

This clonotype showed up many times. The chain carries TRBV19 and TRBJ2-2, with D perhaps matching TRBD2 (5 bases). The CDR3 covers 14 residues. The V and J ends lost 3 bases and 5 bases respectively, with 10 bases between them. The germline V gene encodes CDR1 LNHDA and CDR2 SQIVND (reference sequence). The CDR3 protein is CASSIEGRTGELFF. The DNA of the CDR3 is TGTGCCAGTAGTATCGAGGGCCGGACCGGGGAGCTGTTTTTT. Using reference TRBV19 and TRBJ2-2 for the parts outside the CDR3, the full variable domain is DGGITQSPKYLFRKEGQNVTLSCEQNLNHDAMYWYRQDPGQGLRLIYYSQIVNDFQKGDIAEGYSVSREKKESFPLTVTSAQKNPTAFYLCASSIEGRTGELFFGEGSRLTVL.

The chain combines TRBV18 with TRBJ2-4; TRBD2 aligns across 8 bases. Germline CDR1 and CDR2: KGHSH and LQKENI. CDR3 size: 15 residues. Trimming cost V 3 bases and J 3 bases; bases outside gene matches: 4. CDR3 residues: CASSPTGGGKNIQYF. The CDR3 DNA follows: TGTGCCAGCTCACCCACCGGGGGGGGCAAAAACATTCAGTACTTC.

This clonotype appeared many times. The chain joins TRBV6-1 to TRBJ2-4, with D perhaps matching TRBD1 (5 bases). CDR1 is MNHNS, CDR2 SASEGT, per germline. V was cut by 2 bases and J by 6 bases, with 11 bases left in between. CDR3 length equals 14 residues. Here the CDR3 DNA reads TGTGCCAGCAGTGAACCCAGGGAATCAAACATTCAGTACTTC. Residues: CASSEPRESNIQYF.

The gene calls are TRBV7-2 and TRBJ1-6; 9 positions match TRBD1. From germline, CDR1 is SGHTA and CDR2 FQGNSA. This CDR3 comprises 15 residues. V was pared by 3 bases and J by 6 bases, with 3 bases of the junction left unmatched. This CDR3 is CASSFRDRANSPLHF. CDR3 coding DNA: TGTGCCAGCAGCTTCCGGGACAGGGCTAATTCACCCCTCCACTTT.

The rearrangement links TRBV5-1 to TRBJ2-7; the D gene is possibly TRBD1 (6 bases). Trimming cost V 0 bases and J 2 bases, with 15 bases left between them. From germline, CDR1 is SGHRS and CDR2 YFSETQ. The CDR3 contains 16 residues. The CDR3 coding sequence is TGCGCCAGCAGCTTGGCCCTGGACAGTTTGACCTACGAGCAGTACTTC. Encoded protein: CASSLALDSLTYEQYF.

In this sample, this clonotype turned up many times. V is TRBV28 and J is TRBJ2-5, with a possible D match to TRBD2 (6 bases). V lost 5 bases and J lost 3, with 19 bases in between. The CDR3 is 16 residues long. The V gene's germline CDR1 is MDHEN and CDR2 SYDVKM. DNA for the CDR3: TGTGCCAGCAGTCCAAGACGGGTTTGGGGGGAAGAGACCCAGTACTTC. Amino acids: CASSPRRVWGEETQYF.

This clonotype has just a few counts. The genes are TRBV12-3 or TRBV12-4 and TRBJ2-3, with TRBD2 matching over 13 bases. CDR3 size: 16 residues. V trimming: 6 bases; J trimming: 6 bases; junction bases outside the gene matches: 9. The DNA of the CDR3 is TGTGCCAGCAGCAGGACTAGCGGGAGATATGGGGATACGCAGTATTTT. Protein product: CASSRTSGRYGDTQYF.

This clonotype was seen many times. The chain joins TRBV12-3 or TRBV12-4 to TRBJ2-2; D uncertain. Trimming cost V 0 bases and J 8 bases, with 7 bases left between them. CDR3 length: 13 amino acids. As DNA, the CDR3 is TGTGCCAGCAGTTTAGCCTCCGCTGGGGAGCTGTTTTTT. It is translated as CASSLASAGELFF.

This clonotype came up many times. The CDR3, as DNA: TGTGCCAGCAGCCAAGGGGTAGCGGCCCCCTACGAGCAGTACTTC. Translating it yields CASSQGVAAPYEQYF. The V gene is TRBV3-1, the J gene TRBJ2-7; TRBD2 might be the D (6 bases). In germline, CDR1 is LGHDT, CDR2 YNNKEL (reference sequence). V lost 1 base, J lost 2 bases, and 12 bases lay in between. The CDR3 length is 15 residues.

This clonotype was seen only a few times. The rearrangement links TRBV18 to TRBJ1-1, with TRBD1 matching over 7 bases. This CDR3 is 15 amino acids long. Germline CDR1 KGHSH, CDR2 LQKENI. Trimming removed 4 bases from V and 5 bases from J; junction bases left unmatched: 10. For the CDR3, the DNA is TGTGCCAGCTCACTAGTTGACAGGGAAGGTACTGAAGCTTTCTTT. It codes for CASSLVDREGTEAFF. The full variable domain, rest sourced from reference TRBV18 and TRBJ1-1, is NAGVMQNPRHLVRRRGQEARLRCSPMKGHSHVYWYRQLPEEGLKFMVYLQKENIIDESGMPKERFSAEFPKEGPSILRIQQVVRGDSAAYFCASSLVDREGTEAFFGQGTRLTVV.